This T cell receptor (beta chain) was obtained from a study of blood T cell repertoires in COVID-19. On the study more broadly: The United States, Italy and Spain were the sources of the acute and convalescent COVID-19 samples. Sample material is recorded as cDNA or gDNA derived from T cells, B-cell-depleted T cells, or PBMCs.

The CDR3 is 13 amino acids. The germline V gene encodes CDR1 SQVTM and CDR2 ANQGSEA. V was pared by 5 bases and J by 0 bases, with 11 bases between. Authors' processing steps: Amplified reference gene primers provided the basis for estimating nucleated cell counts. Assay: immunoSEQ multiplex PCR; the TCRdb copy retains only in-frame clones and omits some. D and trimming were read from the DNA, whereas the V and J calls and clone size are those reported in that table. The sample has tens of thousands of clones; 70% to 90% are singletons. The chain is built from TRBV29-1 and TRBJ2-7; possibly TRBD1 for D (6 bases). This sequence was found in a human donor in a cohort sampled during active COVID-19. Material: peripheral blood. CDR3 coding DNA: TGCAGCGTTCGGGACACCCTCTCCTACGAGCAGTACTTC. Translation: CSVRDTLSYEQYF.